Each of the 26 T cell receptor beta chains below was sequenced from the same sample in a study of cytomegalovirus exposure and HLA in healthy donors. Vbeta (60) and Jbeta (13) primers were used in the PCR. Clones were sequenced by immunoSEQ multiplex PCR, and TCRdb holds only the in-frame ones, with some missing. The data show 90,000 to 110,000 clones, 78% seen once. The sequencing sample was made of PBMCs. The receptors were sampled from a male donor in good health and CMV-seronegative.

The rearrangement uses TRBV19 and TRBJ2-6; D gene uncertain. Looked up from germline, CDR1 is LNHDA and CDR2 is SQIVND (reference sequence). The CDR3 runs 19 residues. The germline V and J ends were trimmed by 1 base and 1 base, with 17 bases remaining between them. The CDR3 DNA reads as TGTGCCAGTAGTATAGCTCGGGTGGCCCGCCATTCTGGGGCCAACGTCCTGACTTTC. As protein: CASSIARVARHSGANVLTF.

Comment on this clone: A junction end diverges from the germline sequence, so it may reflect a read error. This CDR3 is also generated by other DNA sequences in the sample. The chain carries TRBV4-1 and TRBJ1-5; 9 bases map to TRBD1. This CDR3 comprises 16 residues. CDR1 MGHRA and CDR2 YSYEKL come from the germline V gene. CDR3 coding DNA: TGCGCCAGCAGCCAAGGGGAGACAGGGGGGACTCAGCCCCAGCACTTT. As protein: CASSQGETGGTQPQHF.

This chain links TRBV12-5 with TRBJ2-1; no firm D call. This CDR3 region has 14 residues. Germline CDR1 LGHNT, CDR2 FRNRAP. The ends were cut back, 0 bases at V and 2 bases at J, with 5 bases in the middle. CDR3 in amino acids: CASGLVPTYNEQFF. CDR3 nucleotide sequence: TGTGCTAGTGGTTTGGTACCTACCTACAATGAGCAGTTCTTC. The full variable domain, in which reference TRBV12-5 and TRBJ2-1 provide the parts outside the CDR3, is DARVTQTPRHKVTEMGQEVTMRCQPILGHNTVFWYRQTMMQGLELLAYFRNRAPLDDSGMPKDRFSAEMPDATLATLKIQPSEPRDSAVYFCASGLVPTYNEQFFGPGTRLTVL.

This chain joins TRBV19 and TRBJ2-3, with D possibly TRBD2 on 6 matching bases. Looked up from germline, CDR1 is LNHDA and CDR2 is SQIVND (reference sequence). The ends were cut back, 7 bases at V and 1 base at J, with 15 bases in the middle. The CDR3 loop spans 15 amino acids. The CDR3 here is CASTNGLTRTDTQYF. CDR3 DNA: TGTGCCAGTACCAACGGACTAACTCGCACAGATACGCAGTATTTT. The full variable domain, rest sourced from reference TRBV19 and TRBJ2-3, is DGGITQSPKYLFRKEGQNVTLSCEQNLNHDAMYWYRQDPGQGLRLIYYSQIVNDFQKGDIAEGYSVSREKKESFPLTVTSAQKNPTAFYLCASTNGLTRTDTQYFGPGTRLTVL.

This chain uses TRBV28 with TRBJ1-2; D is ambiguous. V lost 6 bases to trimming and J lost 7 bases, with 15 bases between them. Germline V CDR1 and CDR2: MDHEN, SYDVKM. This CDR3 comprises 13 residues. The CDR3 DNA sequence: TGTGCCAGCAGGGGAGTAGATATAGTTGGCTACACCTTC. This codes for CASRGVDIVGYTF.

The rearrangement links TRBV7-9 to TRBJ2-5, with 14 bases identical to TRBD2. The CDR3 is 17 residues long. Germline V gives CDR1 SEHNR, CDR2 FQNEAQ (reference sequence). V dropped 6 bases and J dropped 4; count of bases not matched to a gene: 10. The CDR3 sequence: CASSSGTSGSLRETQYF. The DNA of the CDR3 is TGTGCCAGCAGTTCCGGGACTAGCGGGAGTTTAAGAGAGACCCAGTACTTC.

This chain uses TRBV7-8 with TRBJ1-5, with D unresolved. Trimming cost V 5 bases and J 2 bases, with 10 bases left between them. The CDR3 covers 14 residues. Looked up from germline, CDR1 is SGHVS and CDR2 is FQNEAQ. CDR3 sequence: CASSLQGGNQPQHF. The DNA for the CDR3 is TGTGCCAGCAGCCTTCAAGGAGGCAATCAGCCCCAGCATTTT.

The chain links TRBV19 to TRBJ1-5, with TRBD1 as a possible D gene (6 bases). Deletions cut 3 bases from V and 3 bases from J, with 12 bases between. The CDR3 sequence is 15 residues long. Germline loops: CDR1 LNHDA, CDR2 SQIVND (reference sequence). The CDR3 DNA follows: TGTGCCAGTAGTATCCAGGGGAGCTCCAATCAGCCCCAGCATTTT. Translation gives CASSIQGSSNQPQHF.

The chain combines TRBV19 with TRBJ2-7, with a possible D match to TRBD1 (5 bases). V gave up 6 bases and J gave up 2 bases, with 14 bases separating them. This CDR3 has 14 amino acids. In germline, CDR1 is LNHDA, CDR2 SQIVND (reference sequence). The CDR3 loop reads CASRSRQGTYEQYF. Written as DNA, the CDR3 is TGTGCCAGTAGATCACGGCAGGGAACCTACGAGCAGTACTTC. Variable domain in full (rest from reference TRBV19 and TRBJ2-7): DGGITQSPKYLFRKEGQNVTLSCEQNLNHDAMYWYRQDPGQGLRLIYYSQIVNDFQKGDIAEGYSVSREKKESFPLTVTSAQKNPTAFYLCASRSRQGTYEQYFGPGTRLTVT.

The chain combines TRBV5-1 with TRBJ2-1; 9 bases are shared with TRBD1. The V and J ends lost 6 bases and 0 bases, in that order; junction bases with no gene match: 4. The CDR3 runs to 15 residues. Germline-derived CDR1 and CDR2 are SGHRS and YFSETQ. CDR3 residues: CASNGQGSSYNEQFF. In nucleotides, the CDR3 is TGCGCCAGCAACGGACAGGGGAGCTCCTACAATGAGCAGTTCTTC.

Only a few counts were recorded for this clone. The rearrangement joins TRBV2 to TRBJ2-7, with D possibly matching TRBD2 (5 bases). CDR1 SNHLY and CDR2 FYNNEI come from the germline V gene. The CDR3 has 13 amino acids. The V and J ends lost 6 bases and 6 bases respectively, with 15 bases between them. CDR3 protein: CASRVRGPGEQYF. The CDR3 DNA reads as TGTGCCAGCAGAGTCCGCGGGCCGGGCGAGCAGTACTTC.

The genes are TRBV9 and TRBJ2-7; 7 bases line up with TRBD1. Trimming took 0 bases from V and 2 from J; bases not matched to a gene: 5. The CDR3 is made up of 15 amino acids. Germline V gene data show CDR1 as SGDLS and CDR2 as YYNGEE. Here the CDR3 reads CASSVATGAPYEQYF. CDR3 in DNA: TGTGCCAGCAGCGTAGCTACAGGGGCCCCCTACGAGCAGTACTTC.

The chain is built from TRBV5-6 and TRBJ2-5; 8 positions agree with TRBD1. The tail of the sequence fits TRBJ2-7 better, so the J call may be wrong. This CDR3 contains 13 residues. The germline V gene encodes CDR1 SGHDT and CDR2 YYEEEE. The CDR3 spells CASSLAGGNEQYF. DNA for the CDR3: TGTGCCAGCAGCTTGGCAGGGGGCAACGAGCAGTACTTC.

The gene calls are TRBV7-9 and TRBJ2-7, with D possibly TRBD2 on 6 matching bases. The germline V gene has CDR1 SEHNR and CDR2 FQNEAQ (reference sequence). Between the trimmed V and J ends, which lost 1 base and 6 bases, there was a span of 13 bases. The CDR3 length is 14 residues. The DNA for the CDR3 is TGTGCCAGCAGCTTAGAAACGGGAGTTTCCGAGCAGTACTTC. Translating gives CASSLETGVSEQYF. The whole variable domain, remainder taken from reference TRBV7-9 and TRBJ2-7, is DTGVSQNPRHKITKRGQNVTFRCDPISEHNRLYWYRQTLGQGPEFLTYFQNEAQLEKSRLLSDRFSAERPKGSFSTLEIQRTEQGDSAMYLCASSLETGVSEQYFGPGTRLTVT.

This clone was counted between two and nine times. Written as DNA, the CDR3 is TGTGCCAGTAGTATTCGAGGTTCACCCCTCCACTTT. As protein: CASSIRGSPLHF. This chain connects TRBV19 to TRBJ1-6; D is unclear. Per germline, CDR1 LNHDA and CDR2 SQIVND (reference sequence). V was pared by 3 bases and J by 9 bases, with 6 bases between. The CDR3 has 12 residues.

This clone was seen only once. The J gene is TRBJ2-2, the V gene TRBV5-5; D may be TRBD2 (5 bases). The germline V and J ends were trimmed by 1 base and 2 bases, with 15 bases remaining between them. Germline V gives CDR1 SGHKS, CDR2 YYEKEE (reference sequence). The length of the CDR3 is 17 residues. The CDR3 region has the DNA TGTGCCAGCAGCTTGATAGGGCTAGCTTTTAACACCGGGGAGCTGTTTTTT. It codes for CASSLIGLAFNTGELFF.

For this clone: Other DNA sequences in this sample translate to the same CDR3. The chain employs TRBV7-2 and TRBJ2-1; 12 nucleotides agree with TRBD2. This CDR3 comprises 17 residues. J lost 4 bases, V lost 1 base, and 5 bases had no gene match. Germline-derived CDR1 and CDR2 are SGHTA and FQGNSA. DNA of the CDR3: TGTGCCAGCAGCTTAGTGGGTCTAGCGGGAGGGTACAATGAGCAGTTCTTC. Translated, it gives CASSLVGLAGGYNEQFF.

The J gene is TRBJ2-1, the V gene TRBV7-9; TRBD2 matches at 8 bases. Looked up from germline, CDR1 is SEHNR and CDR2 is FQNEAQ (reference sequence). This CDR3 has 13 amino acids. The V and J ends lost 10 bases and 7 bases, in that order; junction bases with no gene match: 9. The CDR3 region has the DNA TGTGCCACCCATAGCGGGGACGGGAATGAGCAGTTCTTC. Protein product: CATHSGDGNEQFF.

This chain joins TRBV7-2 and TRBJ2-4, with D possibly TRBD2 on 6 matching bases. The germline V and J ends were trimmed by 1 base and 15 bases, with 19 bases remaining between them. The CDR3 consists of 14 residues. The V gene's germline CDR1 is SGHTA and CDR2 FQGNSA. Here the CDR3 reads CASSLEGADGGRYF. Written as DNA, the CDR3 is TGTGCCAGCAGCTTAGAAGGGGCCGACGGGGGAAGGTACTTC.

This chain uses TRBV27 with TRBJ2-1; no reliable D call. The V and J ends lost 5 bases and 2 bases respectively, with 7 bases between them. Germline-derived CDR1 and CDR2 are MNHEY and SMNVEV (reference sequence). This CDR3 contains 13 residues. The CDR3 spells CASSPVPYNEQFF. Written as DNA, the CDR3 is TGTGCCAGCAGTCCCGTCCCCTACAATGAGCAGTTCTTC.

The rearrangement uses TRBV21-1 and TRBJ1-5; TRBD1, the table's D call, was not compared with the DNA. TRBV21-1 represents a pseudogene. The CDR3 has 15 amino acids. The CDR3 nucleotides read TGTGCCAGCAGCAAAGGTTGGAAGGGGCATCAGCCCCAGCATTTT. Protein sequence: CASSKGWKGHQPQHF.

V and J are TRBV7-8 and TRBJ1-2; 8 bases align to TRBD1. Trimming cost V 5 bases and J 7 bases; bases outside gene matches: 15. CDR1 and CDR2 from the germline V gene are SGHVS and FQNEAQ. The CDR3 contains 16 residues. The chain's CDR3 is CASSRQGPNPHAGYTF. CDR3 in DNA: TGTGCCAGCAGCCGACAGGGGCCGAACCCTCATGCTGGCTACACCTTC.

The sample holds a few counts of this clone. As DNA, the CDR3 is TGCGCCAGCAGCCAAGCCCGGGACAGGCGCTACGAGCAGTACTTC. This gives the protein CASSQARDRRYEQYF. The rearrangement links TRBV4-3 to TRBJ2-7; 8 nucleotides agree with TRBD1. Per germline, CDR1 LGHNA and CDR2 YSLEER. The J segment lost 3 bases and the V segment lost 1 base, leaving 5 bases of the junction unmatched. This CDR3 has 15 residues.

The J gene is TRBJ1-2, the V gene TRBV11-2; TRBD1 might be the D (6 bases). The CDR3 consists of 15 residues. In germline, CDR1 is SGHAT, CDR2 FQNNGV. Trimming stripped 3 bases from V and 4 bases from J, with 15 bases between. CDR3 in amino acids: CASSFSGDVGYGYTF. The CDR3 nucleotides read TGTGCCAGCAGCTTTTCAGGGGACGTCGGCTATGGCTACACCTTC.

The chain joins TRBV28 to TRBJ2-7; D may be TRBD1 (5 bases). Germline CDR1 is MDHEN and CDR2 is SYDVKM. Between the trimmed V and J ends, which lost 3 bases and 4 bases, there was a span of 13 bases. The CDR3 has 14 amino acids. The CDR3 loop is CASSLGRAAYEQYF. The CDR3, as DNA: TGTGCCAGCAGTTTGGGCAGGGCGGCGTACGAGCAGTACTTC.

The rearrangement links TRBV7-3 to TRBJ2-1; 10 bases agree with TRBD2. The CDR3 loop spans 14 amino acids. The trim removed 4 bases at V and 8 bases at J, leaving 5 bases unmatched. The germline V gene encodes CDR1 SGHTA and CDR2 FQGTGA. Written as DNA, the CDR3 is TGTGCCAGCAGCTCGGCGAGCGGGAGGGATGAGCAGTTCTTC. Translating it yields CASSSASGRDEQFF.